This T cell receptor (beta chain) stems from a study of cytomegalovirus exposure and HLA in healthy donors. Whole-study context: Around 85 million unique TCR sequences came from HLA-typed donors in an early release.

The table lists this clone with a count of one. The antigen is undetermined. This CDR3 has 13 residues. The V end was cut by 3 bases, the J end by 9 bases, with 15 bases between. Germline V CDR1 and CDR2: SQVTM, ANQGSEA. Study findings and constraints: Most TCR sequences showed up rarely, but some public TCRs showed up in many donors.

It was with 60 Vbeta and 13 Jbeta primers that the PCR ran. Assay: immunoSEQ multiplex PCR; the TCRdb copy retains only in-frame clones and omits some. The table records 100,000 to 150,000 clones, roughly 75% of them present only once. Sequencing input: PBMCs. This chain connects TRBV29-1 to TRBJ2-1; tentatively, D is TRBD1 (7 bases). The TCR originated in a woman aged 50 to 65 in good health and CMV-seronegative. The CDR3 protein is CSVEVARGVEQFF. DNA of the CDR3: TGCAGCGTTGAGGTTGCCAGGGGGGTTGAGCAGTTCTTC.